The following is a TCR beta chain sequence with its context. Its antigen is unknown. V shed 0 bases and J shed 3 bases, with 12 bases lying between them. This CDR3 spans 15 amino acids. CDR1 is SGHRS and CDR2 is YFSETQ in the germline V gene. This entry is derived from a study of Tregs in tolerant kidney transplant recipients. Study results and limitations: Some patients' samples used different primers over time, so nucleotide sequences weren't comparable. No direct test of biological reproducibility was done here.

The data were produced by immunoSEQ multiplex PCR, yet TCRdb's version contains in-frame clones alone and is incomplete. The sample shows around 75,000 clones, less than 90% of them seen only once. The V gene is TRBV5-1, the J gene TRBJ1-1; D gene ambiguous. The TCR comes from a human donor who received a combined kidney and bone marrow transplant. This specimen consisted of CD4+ T cells from blood, obtained before the transplant. In DNA form, the CDR3 reads TGCGCCAGCAGCTTGGGACTAAGTGGTCACACTGAAGCTTTCTTT. It yields the protein CASSLGLSGHTEAFF.